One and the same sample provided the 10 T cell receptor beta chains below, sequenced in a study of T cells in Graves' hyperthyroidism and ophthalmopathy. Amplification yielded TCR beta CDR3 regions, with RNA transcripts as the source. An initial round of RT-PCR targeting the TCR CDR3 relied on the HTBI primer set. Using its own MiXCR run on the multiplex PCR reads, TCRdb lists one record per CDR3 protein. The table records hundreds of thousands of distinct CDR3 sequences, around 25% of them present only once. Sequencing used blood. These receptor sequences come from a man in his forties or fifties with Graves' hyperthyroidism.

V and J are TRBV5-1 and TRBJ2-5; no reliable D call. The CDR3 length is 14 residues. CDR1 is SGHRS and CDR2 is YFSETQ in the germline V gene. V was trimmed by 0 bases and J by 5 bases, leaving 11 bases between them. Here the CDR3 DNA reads TGCGCCAGCAGCTTGGATTTCCGTTCGGAGACCCAGTACTTC. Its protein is CASSLDFRSETQYF.

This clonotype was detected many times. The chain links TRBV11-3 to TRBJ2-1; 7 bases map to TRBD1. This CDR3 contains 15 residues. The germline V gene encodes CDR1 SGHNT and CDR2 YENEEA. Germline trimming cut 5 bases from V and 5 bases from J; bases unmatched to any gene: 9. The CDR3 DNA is TGTGCCAGCAGCCCAAAGGGACAGTTAAACAATGAGCAGTTCTTC. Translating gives CASSPKGQLNNEQFF.

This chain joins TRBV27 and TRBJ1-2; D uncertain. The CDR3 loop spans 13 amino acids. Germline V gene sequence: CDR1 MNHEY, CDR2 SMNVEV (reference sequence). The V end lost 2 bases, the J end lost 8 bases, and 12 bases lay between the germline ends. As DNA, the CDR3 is TGTGCCAGCAGTTTACGAGGCTCTAGGGGCTACACCTTC. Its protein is CASSLRGSRGYTF.

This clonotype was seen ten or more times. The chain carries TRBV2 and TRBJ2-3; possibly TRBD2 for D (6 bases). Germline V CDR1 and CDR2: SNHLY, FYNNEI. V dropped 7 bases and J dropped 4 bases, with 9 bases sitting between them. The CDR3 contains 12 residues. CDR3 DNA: TGTGCCAGCACGGGGGATGCAGATACGCAGTATTTT. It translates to CASTGDADTQYF.

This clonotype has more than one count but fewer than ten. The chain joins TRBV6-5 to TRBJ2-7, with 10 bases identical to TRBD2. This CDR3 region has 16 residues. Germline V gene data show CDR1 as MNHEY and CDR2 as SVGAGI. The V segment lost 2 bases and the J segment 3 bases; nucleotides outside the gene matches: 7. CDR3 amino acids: CASSYRASGSRYEQYF. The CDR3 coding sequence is TGTGCCAGCAGTTACCGGGCTAGCGGGAGTCGCTACGAGCAGTACTTC.

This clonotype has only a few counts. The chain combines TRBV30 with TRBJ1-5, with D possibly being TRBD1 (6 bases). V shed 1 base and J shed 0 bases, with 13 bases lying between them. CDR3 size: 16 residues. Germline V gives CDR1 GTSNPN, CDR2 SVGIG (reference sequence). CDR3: CAWSADRLISNQPQHF. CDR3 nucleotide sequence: TGTGCCTGGAGTGCTGACAGGCTAATTAGCAATCAGCCCCAGCATTTT.

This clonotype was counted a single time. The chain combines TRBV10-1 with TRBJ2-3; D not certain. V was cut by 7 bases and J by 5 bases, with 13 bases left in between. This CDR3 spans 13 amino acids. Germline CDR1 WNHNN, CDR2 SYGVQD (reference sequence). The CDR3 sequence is CASTRSPGDTQYF. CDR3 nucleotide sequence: TGCGCCAGCACAAGGAGTCCGGGAGATACGCAGTATTTT.

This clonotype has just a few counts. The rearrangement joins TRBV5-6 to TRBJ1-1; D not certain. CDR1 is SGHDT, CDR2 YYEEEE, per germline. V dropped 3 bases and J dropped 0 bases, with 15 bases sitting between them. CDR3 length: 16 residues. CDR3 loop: CASSSPYGKMNTEAFF. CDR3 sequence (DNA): TGTGCCAGCAGCTCCCCTTATGGCAAAATGAACACTGAAGCTTTCTTT.

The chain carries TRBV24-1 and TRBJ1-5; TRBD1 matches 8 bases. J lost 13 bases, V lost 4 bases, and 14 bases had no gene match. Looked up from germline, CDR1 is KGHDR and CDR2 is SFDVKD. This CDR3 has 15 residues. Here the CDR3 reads CATSDPTFDRGRQHF. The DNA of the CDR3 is TGTGCCACCAGTGACCCAACGTTTGACAGGGGCCGACAGCATTTT.

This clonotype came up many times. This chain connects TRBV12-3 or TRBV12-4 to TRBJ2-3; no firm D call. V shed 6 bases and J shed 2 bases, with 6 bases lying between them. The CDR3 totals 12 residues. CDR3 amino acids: CASSLNTDTQYF. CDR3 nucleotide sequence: TGTGCCAGCAGCTTAAACACAGATACGCAGTATTTT.